These T cell receptor beta chains were read from a single sample in a study of shared clonotypes between healthy human individuals. Data came from immunoSEQ multiplex PCR; TCRdb stores just in-frame clones and leaves some out. The sample yields 1,100,000 or so clones, around 82% seen once. The sample taken for sequencing was memory CD4+ T cells from PBMCs. These TCRs come from a man younger than 35 in good health. Some clones in this sample may be carry-over from other donors' samples. Both conserved end residues are trimmed from each CDR3. Expanded clones are given a class, and other clones once, few, many or no size at all.

TRBV7-2 | NA | ASSFASGRQGKF
TRBV30 | NA | AWSVFWAIGETQY
TRBV5-4 | many | ASSSDTYEQY
TRBV11-2 | NA | ASSPTSTDTQY
TRBV2 | NA | ASRGGAGVVDTQY
TRBV30 | NA | AWSARAGDEQY
TRBV28 | NA | ATHSKTSIQY
TRBV18 | many | ASSPPTTGGWETQY
TRBV5-1 | NA | ASSVEQGPTEAF
TRBV27 | NA | ASSSSRGSYEQY
TRBV4-3 | many | ASSQGGDNQPQH
TRBV4-2 | NA | ASSLGTSGGSGELF
TRBV4-3 | NA | ASSPWGQETQY
TRBV10-3 | NA | AISVGGTEKLF
TRBV6-1 | few | ASERQAYEQY
TRBV30 | NA | ACGLAGVVGETQY
TRBV6-5 | NA | ASSPPGQTGELF
TRBV5-1 | NA | ASSLGSGNEQF
TRBV5-4 | NA | ASSSASGTDTQY
TRBV4-1 | NA | ASKEEPGQGLAGELF
TRBV7-3 | once | ASSRVSGDTQY
TRBV5-6 | NA | ASSSLTTANNEQF